This T cell receptor (beta chain) derives from a study of blood T cell repertoires in COVID-19. Study at large: Acute-phase and convalescent COVID-19 samples originated in the United States, Italy and Spain. In each case, the material was cDNA or gDNA derived from T cells, B-cell-depleted T cells, or PBMCs.

This CDR3 contains 14 residues. CDR1 is SGHNT and CDR2 is YENEEA in the germline V gene. V was clipped by 5 bases and J by 1 base, with 8 bases between them. Authors' analysis steps: Reference gene primer amplification yielded estimated nucleated cell counts. Profiling relied on immunoSEQ multiplex PCR, and the TCRdb table lists in-frame clones only, not all of them. That table supplies the V and J calls and clone size; D and trimming were determined from the DNA. The sample has about 290,000 clones, roughly 80% seen once. Sequenced material: peripheral blood. The J gene is TRBJ2-2, the V gene TRBV11-3; tentatively, D is TRBD2 (5 bases). The source of this sequence is a woman aged 45 to 65 with active or convalescent COVID-19. CDR3 nucleotides: TGTGCCAGCAGCCCCCGGGGGAACACCGGGGAGCTGTTTTTT. Its translation: CASSPRGNTGELFF.